Listed here are 28 T cell receptor beta chains from one sample, sequenced in a study of T cell clones after liver transplantation. This table comes from immunoSEQ multiplex PCR, and its TCRdb copy is limited to in-frame clones, with some not included. Of about 120,000 clones listed, 90% are singletons. This specimen consisted of CD4+ T cells from blood, obtained 12 months after liver transplant. These receptors were obtained from a human patient who received a liver transplant. A share of the T cells may be of graft donor origin.

The genes are TRBV12-5 and TRBJ1-1; no definite D call. This CDR3 spans 15 amino acids. Germline assignment: CDR1 LGHNT and CDR2 FRNRAP. Trimming took off 11 bases at V and 4 bases at J, with 23 bases between the two ends. CDR3 nucleotides: TGTGCTGGTCTTACCCCGGGCAGAGGTGGCACTGAAGCTTTCTTT. Its protein product is CAGLTPGRGGTEAFF.

The chain employs TRBV9 and TRBJ2-3; TRBD2 matches at 14 bases. Germline lookup yields CDR1 SGDLS and CDR2 YYNGEE. CDR3 length: 15 residues. Unmatched junction bases numbered 0, after V lost 2 bases and J lost 4 bases. CDR3 DNA sequence: TGTGCCAGCAGCGTGGGACTAGCGGGAGCAGATACGCAGTATTTT. Translated, it gives CASSVGLAGADTQYF.

The rearrangement links TRBV12-2 to TRBJ2-4; the table assigns TRBD1, which was not confirmed against the DNA. TRBV12-2 is a recognized pseudogene. CDR3 length: 16 residues. CDR3 sequence reads: CASRLARPTGGDIQYF. The DNA for the CDR3 is TGTGCAAGTCGCTTAGCACGACCCACAGGGGGGGACATTCAGTACTTC.

This clone was counted a few times. This chain uses TRBV4-1 with TRBJ2-7; 9 bases fit TRBD2. V was clipped by 1 base and J by 3 bases; unmatched bases: 10. Looked up from germline, CDR1 is MGHRA and CDR2 is YSYEKL. The CDR3 sequence is 17 residues long. Written as DNA, the CDR3 is TGCGCCAGCAGCCAAGGGGTAGGGCTAGCGGGGAGCTACGAGCAGTACTTC. Protein: CASSQGVGLAGSYEQYF.

The gene calls are TRBV4-2 and TRBJ2-7, with 10 bases aligning to TRBD2. J was trimmed by 2 bases and V by 4 bases; bases with no gene match: 8. The CDR3 spans 16 residues. Germline CDR1 reads LGHNA; CDR2 reads YNFKEQ. CDR3 nucleotide sequence: TGTGCCAGCAGCCCCTCCACTAGCGGGACCCCCTACGAGCAGTACTTC. As protein: CASSPSTSGTPYEQYF.

V gene TRBV6-1 combines with J gene TRBJ2-4, with D tentatively TRBD1 (7 bases). Germline CDR1 MNHNS, CDR2 SASEGT. With 4 bases removed from V and 8 bases from J, the gap between germline ends came to 12 bases. The CDR3 runs 13 residues. The CDR3 is CASSVGRGDIQYF. CDR3 nucleotides: TGTGCCAGCAGTGTAGGCAGGGGGGACATTCAGTACTTC.

The J gene is TRBJ1-4, the V gene TRBV4-2; 10 positions match TRBD1. V trimming: 0 bases; J trimming: 7 bases; junction bases outside the gene matches: 2. Germline lookup yields CDR1 LGHNA and CDR2 YNFKEQ. This CDR3 has 15 amino acids. The CDR3 sequence is CASSQEGQGGEKLFF. The CDR3 DNA follows: TGTGCCAGCAGCCAAGAAGGACAGGGGGGTGAAAAACTGTTTTTT.

This clone was seen a few times. The gene calls are TRBV5-1 and TRBJ2-7; 10 nucleotides align to TRBD1. This CDR3 has 15 amino acids. J lost 5 bases, V lost 5 bases, and 10 bases had no gene match. Germline loops: CDR1 SGHRS, CDR2 YFSETQ. For the CDR3, the DNA is TGCGCCAGCAGGAGGAGACAGGGGGCAGAGCACGAGCAGTACTTC. Translating it yields CASRRRQGAEHEQYF.

This chain connects TRBV2 to TRBJ2-2, with a tentative D call TRBD2 (6 bases). Per germline, CDR1 SNHLY and CDR2 FYNNEI. Trimming pared 4 bases from V and 8 bases from J, leaving 20 bases between. The CDR3 loop spans 16 amino acids. CDR3 amino acids: CASSVLGSRFRGELFF. DNA of the CDR3: TGTGCCAGCAGTGTCCTCGGGAGTAGGTTTCGGGGGGAGCTGTTTTTT.

The chain uses TRBV7-2 and TRBJ2-2; D not resolved. Trimming removed 5 bases from V and 1 base from J, with 14 bases in between. Per the germline V gene, CDR1 is SGHTA and CDR2 is FQGNSA. The CDR3 totals 16 residues. The CDR3 protein is CASSQGHIQNTGELFF. In DNA, the CDR3 is TGTGCCAGCAGCCAAGGTCACATACAGAACACCGGGGAGCTGTTTTTT.

The gene calls are TRBV7-2 and TRBJ2-7; D ambiguous. In germline, CDR1 is SGHTA, CDR2 FQGNSA. The CDR3 has 13 residues. V lost 1 base to trimming and J lost 4 bases, with 8 bases between them. The CDR3 is CASSLEVGYEQYF. DNA for the CDR3: TGTGCCAGCAGCTTAGAGGTCGGTTACGAGCAGTACTTC.

This clone was seen only once. Germline is not matched at one junction end, which may reflect a read error. The chain carries TRBV29-1 and TRBJ1-1, with D possibly matching TRBD1 (6 bases). Germline V CDR1 and CDR2: SQVTM, ANQGSEA. The CDR3 is 11 amino acids. The CDR3 sequence is CSVVGHTEAFF. Written as DNA, the CDR3 is TGCAGCGTTGTGGGACACACCGAAGCTTTCTTT.

This clone has a single count. J is TRBJ2-2 and V is TRBV11-3; 11 bases are shared with TRBD2. This CDR3 spans 19 amino acids. Germline V lookup: CDR1 SGHNT, CDR2 YENEEA. The trim removed 4 bases at V and 4 bases at J, leaving 14 bases unmatched. CDR3 DNA sequence: TGTGCCAGCAGCTCCAGCGGGGGCCTAGCGGGAGGAGGCACCGGGGAGCTGTTTTTT. It is translated as CASSSSGGLAGGGTGELFF.

The rearrangement joins TRBV5-1 to TRBJ2-2; D uncertain. The germline V gene has CDR1 SGHRS and CDR2 YFSETQ. V was pared by 0 bases and J by 7 bases, with 4 bases between. The CDR3 is 12 amino acids. CDR3: CASSLVVGELFF. The CDR3 nucleotides are TGCGCCAGCAGCTTGGTAGTCGGGGAGCTGTTTTTT.

The chain carries TRBV11-2 and TRBJ2-7, with a weak D call TRBD2 (5 bases). The CDR3 is made up of 14 amino acids. The V end was cut by 5 bases, the J end by 6 bases, with 17 bases between. CDR1 is SGHAT, CDR2 FQNNGV, per germline. The CDR3 loop reads CASSPIRGISEQYF. CDR3 coding DNA: TGTGCCAGCAGCCCCATCAGAGGGATCTCCGAGCAGTACTTC.

The V and J genes are TRBV11-2 and TRBJ2-7; TRBD1 or TRBD2 may be the D gene (5 bases each). Trimming left V 4 bases short and J 3 bases short, with 13 bases between. Germline V CDR1 and CDR2: SGHAT, FQNNGV. CDR3 length equals 14 residues. The CDR3 region is CASSSPGTRYEQYF. The CDR3 DNA reads as TGTGCCAGCAGCTCGCCCGGGACCCGCTACGAGCAGTACTTC.

The chain carries TRBV2 and TRBJ2-1; D call uncertain. The ends were cut back, 2 bases at V and 6 bases at J, with 2 bases in the middle. CDR3 size: 11 residues. The germline CDR1 and CDR2 sequences are SNHLY and FYNNEI. This chain's CDR3 is CASSELNEQFF. In DNA, the CDR3 is TGTGCCAGCAGTGAACTCAATGAGCAGTTCTTC.

The rearrangement uses TRBV5-1 and TRBJ2-7; no definite D call. The CDR3 is 13 amino acids. Germline CDR1 is SGHRS and CDR2 is YFSETQ. V shed 1 base and J shed 4 bases, with 9 bases lying between them. This CDR3 reads CASSLQGVYEQYF. The CDR3 DNA is TGCGCCAGCAGCTTGCAAGGAGTTTACGAGCAGTACTTC.

This chain links TRBV5-1 with TRBJ1-2; D perhaps matches TRBD1 (5 bases). This CDR3 region has 15 residues. Germline values: CDR1 SGHRS, CDR2 YFSETQ. Trimming took off 2 bases at V and 0 bases at J, with 11 bases between the two ends. The CDR3 loop reads CASSFKDRSNYGYTF. CDR3 coding DNA: TGCGCCAGCAGCTTCAAAGACAGATCTAACTATGGCTACACCTTC. The variable domain in full, with the rest retrieved from reference TRBV5-1 and TRBJ1-2, is KAGVTQTPRYLIKTRGQQVTLSCSPISGHRSVSWYQQTPGQGLQFLFEYFSETQRNKGNFPGRFSGRQFSNSRSEMNVSTLELGDSALYLCASSFKDRSNYGYTFGSGTRLTVV.

The rearrangement joins TRBV2 to TRBJ1-1; D gene ambiguous. V lost 2 bases and J 6 bases, leaving 10 bases between the germline ends. From germline, CDR1 is SNHLY and CDR2 FYNNEI. The CDR3 consists of 13 residues. CDR3 protein: CASSESAYAEAFF. In nucleotides, the CDR3 is TGTGCCAGCAGTGAATCGGCATACGCTGAAGCTTTCTTT.

The chain recombines TRBV18 with TRBJ1-1, with no clear D. V lost 5 bases and J lost 1, with 11 bases in between. The germline V gene encodes CDR1 KGHSH and CDR2 LQKENI. This CDR3 has 14 residues. In DNA, the CDR3 is TGTGCCAGCTCATTTAACCCCAGGAACACTGAAGCTTTCTTT. Protein product: CASSFNPRNTEAFF.

DNA of the CDR3: TGTGCCAGCAGCCTAACCCTTCTGGCGGGAGCGCGAACAGATACGCAGTATTTT. Translated: CASSLTLLAGARTDTQYF. The chain recombines TRBV11-3 with TRBJ2-3, with 7 bases matching TRBD2. V shed 5 bases, J shed 3 bases, and the junction held 17 bases outside the gene matches. The length of the CDR3 is 18 residues. Germline CDR1 and CDR2: SGHNT and YENEEA.

The gene calls are TRBV5-4 and TRBJ2-7; 8 nucleotides line up with TRBD2. The CDR3 contains 15 residues. CDR1 is SGHNT and CDR2 is YYREEE in the germline V gene (reference sequence). The ends lost 4 bases at V and 2 bases at J; junction bases unmatched: 8. CDR3 residues: CASSLRAGVPYEQYF. The DNA for the CDR3 is TGTGCCAGCAGCCTACGAGCGGGAGTACCCTACGAGCAGTACTTC. The variable domain in full, completed from reference TRBV5-4 and TRBJ2-7, reads ETGVTQSPTHLIKTRGQQVTLRCSSQSGHNTVSWYQQALGQGPQFIFQYYREEENGRGNFPPRFSGLQFPNYSSELNVNALELDDSALYLCASSLRAGVPYEQYFGPGTRLTVT.

This chain joins TRBV12-5 and TRBJ2-2; TRBD1 might be the D (5 bases). The CDR3 contains 15 residues. Looked up from germline, CDR1 is LGHNT and CDR2 is FRNRAP. V lost 0 bases to trimming and J lost 3 bases, with 8 bases between them. The CDR3 here is CASGLVVGHTGELFF. As DNA, the CDR3 is TGTGCTAGTGGTTTGGTGGTGGGGCACACCGGGGAGCTGTTTTTT.

The chain recombines TRBV7-9 with TRBJ1-1, with D possibly being TRBD1 (5 bases). Deletions cut 5 bases from V and 6 bases from J, with 13 bases between. Germline CDR1 reads SEHNR; CDR2 reads FQNEAQ (reference sequence). The CDR3 is 13 residues long. CDR3 amino acids: CASSQAGYPEAFF. The CDR3 nucleotides are TGTGCCAGCAGCCAGGCAGGGTATCCTGAAGCTTTCTTT. The full variable domain, rest sourced from reference TRBV7-9 and TRBJ1-1, is DTGVSQNPRHKITKRGQNVTFRCDPISEHNRLYWYRQTLGQGPEFLTYFQNEAQLEKSRLLSDRFSAERPKGSFSTLEIQRTEQGDSAMYLCASSQAGYPEAFFGQGTRLTVV.

The chain employs TRBV29-1 and TRBJ2-7; D gene unclear. Germline CDR1 and CDR2: SQVTM and ANQGSEA. V was cut by 6 bases and J by 0 bases, with 15 bases left in between. CDR3 length: 14 amino acids. CDR3 residues: CSVIGRESSYEQYF. The CDR3 DNA follows: TGCAGCGTGATCGGACGCGAAAGCTCCTACGAGCAGTACTTC.

The gene calls are TRBV7-2 and TRBJ1-2, with D maybe TRBD1 (6 bases). Deletions cut 5 bases from V and 4 bases from J, with 17 bases between. The CDR3 sequence is 15 residues long. Germline V CDR1 and CDR2: SGHTA, FQGNSA. CDR3 nucleotides: TGTGCCAGCAGCGCGGATCGGACAGAAACCTATGGCTACACCTTC. This translates into CASSADRTETYGYTF.

The chain couples TRBV6-1 to TRBJ1-3; D is uncertain. V dropped 7 bases and J dropped 0 bases, with 13 bases sitting between them. The CDR3 length is 15 residues. CDR1 and CDR2 from the germline V gene are MNHNS and SASEGT. As DNA, the CDR3 is TGTGCCAGCACTTCTGACCGGCTCTCTGGAAACACCATATATTTT. Protein: CASTSDRLSGNTIYF.